This T cell receptor beta chain came from a study of T cells in Graves' hyperthyroidism and ophthalmopathy. The study's findings and limits: In blood, most of the thyroid clonotypes expanded above 0.001 were also present.

Amplification of TCR beta CDR3 regions used RNA as the template. An initial round of RT-PCR targeting the TCR CDR3 relied on the HTBI primer set. MiXCR was run by TCRdb on the multiplex PCR reads, yielding one entry per CDR3 protein. The sample holds about 600,000 distinct CDR3 sequences; 14% are singletons and the top ten take roughly 7%. The V gene lost 2 bases and the J gene lost 3 bases, with 23 bases spanning the gap. This CDR3 has 19 amino acids. Germline V gives CDR1 MGHDK, CDR2 SYGVNS. To note about this clonotype: The antigen is unknown.

Diagnostic assessment was based on clinical symptoms, serum thyroxine and TRAb, thyroid ultrasound and orbital computed tomography. Sequenced input: blood. The chain links TRBV25-1 to TRBJ2-1; tentative D call: TRBD1 (7 bases). This clonotype originated in a woman between 18 and 29 years old with Graves' ophthalmopathy. The chain's CDR3 is CASSEGTGAPRGYYNEQFF. The CDR3 region has the DNA TGTGCCAGCAGTGAAGGTACAGGGGCCCCCCGGGGGTACTACAATGAGCAGTTCTTC. Based on the CDR3 plus reference TRBV25-1 and TRBJ2-1, the full variable domain is EADIYQTPRYLVIGTGKKITLECSQTMGHDKMYWYQQDPGMELHLIHYSYGVNSTEKGDLSSESTVSRIRTEHFPLTLESARPSHTSQYLCASSEGTGAPRGYYNEQFFGPGTRLTVL.